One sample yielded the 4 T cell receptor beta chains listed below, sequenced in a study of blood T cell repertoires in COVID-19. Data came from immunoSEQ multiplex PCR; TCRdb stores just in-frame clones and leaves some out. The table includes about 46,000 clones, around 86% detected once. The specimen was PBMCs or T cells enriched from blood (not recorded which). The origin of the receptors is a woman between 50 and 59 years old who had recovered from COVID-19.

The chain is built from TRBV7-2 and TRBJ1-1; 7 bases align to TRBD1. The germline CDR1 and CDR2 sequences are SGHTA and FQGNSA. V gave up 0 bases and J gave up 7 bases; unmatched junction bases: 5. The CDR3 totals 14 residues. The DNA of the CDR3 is TGTGCCAGCAGCTTAGCCGGACAGGCCTATGAAGCTTTCTTT. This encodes CASSLAGQAYEAFF.

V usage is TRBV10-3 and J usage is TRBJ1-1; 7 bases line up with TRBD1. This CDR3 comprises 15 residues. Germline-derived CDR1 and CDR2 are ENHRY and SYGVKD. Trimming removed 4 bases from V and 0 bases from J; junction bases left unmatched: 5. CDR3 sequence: CAISGGTALNTEAFF. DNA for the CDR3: TGTGCCATCAGTGGGGGGACAGCCTTGAACACTGAAGCTTTCTTT.

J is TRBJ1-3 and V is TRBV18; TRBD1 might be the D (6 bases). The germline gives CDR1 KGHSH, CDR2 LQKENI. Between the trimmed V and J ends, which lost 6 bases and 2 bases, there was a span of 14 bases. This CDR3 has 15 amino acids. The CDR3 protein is CASSPARGPGNTIYF. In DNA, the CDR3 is TGTGCCAGCTCCCCCGCCAGGGGCCCTGGAAACACCATATATTTT.

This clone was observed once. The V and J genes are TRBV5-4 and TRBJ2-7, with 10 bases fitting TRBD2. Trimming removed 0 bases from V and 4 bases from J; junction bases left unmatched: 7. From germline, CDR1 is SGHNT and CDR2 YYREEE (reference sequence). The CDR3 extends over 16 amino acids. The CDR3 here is CASSLASGSAVYEQYF. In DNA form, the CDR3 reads TGTGCCAGCAGCTTGGCTAGCGGGAGTGCTGTTTACGAGCAGTACTTC.